The 9 T cell receptor beta chains below were found in one sample sequenced in a study of OX40 agonist ivuxolimab in advanced cancers. Here immunoSEQ multiplex PCR was the method, and the copy in TCRdb shows in-frame clones only, minus some. Among around 33,000 clones listed, over 85% were seen once. The specimen was CD4+ or CD8+ T cells sorted from blood, collected in a trial of the OX40 agonist ivuxolimab. The receptors here all came from an adult with an advanced solid tumor such as melanoma, head and neck, liver or kidney cancer.

This clone was counted between two and nine times. The rearrangement uses TRBV11-2 and TRBJ2-3, with 14 bases that match TRBD2. With 10 bases clipped from V and 6 bases from J, the junction kept 9 bases outside the gene matches. Per the germline V gene, CDR1 is SGHAT and CDR2 is FQNNGV. The CDR3 spans 15 residues. CDR3 DNA sequence: TGTGCCAAGCCGGGACTAGCGGGAGCAGGGGATACGCAGTATTTT. Encoded protein: CAKPGLAGAGDTQYF.

This chain links TRBV7-9 with TRBJ1-1; D call uncertain. Deletions cut 6 bases from V and 1 base from J, with 9 bases between. This CDR3 spans 13 amino acids. Per germline, CDR1 SEHNR and CDR2 FQNEAQ (reference sequence). CDR3 residues: CASRIGSNTEAFF. DNA of the CDR3: TGTGCCAGCAGAATCGGGTCGAACACTGAAGCTTTCTTT.

This clone was counted once. The chain uses TRBV7-2 and TRBJ2-7; tentatively, D is TRBD2 (6 bases). Germline V gene data show CDR1 as SGHTA and CDR2 as FQGNSA. V lost 1 base and J 1 base, leaving 11 bases between the germline ends. The CDR3 totals 15 residues. CDR3 coding DNA: TGTGCCAGCAGCTTAGGGACTACCCTTTCCTACGAGCAGTACTTC. Protein sequence: CASSLGTTLSYEQYF.

Comment on this clone: The junction differs from germline at one of its ends, possibly a read error. CDR3 protein: CAGSFNGQQNEKLFF. The CDR3 DNA reads as TGTGCCGGCAGTTTCAATGGCCAGCAGAATGAAAAACTGTTTTTT. This rearrangement joins TRBV27 to TRBJ1-4; no clear D gene. This CDR3 has 15 residues. CDR1 MNHEY and CDR2 SMNVEV come from the germline V gene (reference sequence).

V usage is TRBV18 and J usage is TRBJ2-1, with TRBD2 matching over 8 bases. Germline V gene data show CDR1 as KGHSH and CDR2 as LQKENI. With V trimmed by 2 bases and J by 3 bases, 3 bases remained unmatched. The CDR3 consists of 15 residues. The CDR3, as DNA: TGTGCCAGCTCACCATTAGCGGGGCTCTACAATGAGCAGTTCTTC. Encoded protein: CASSPLAGLYNEQFF.

This chain uses TRBV30 with TRBJ2-3, with 9 bases matching TRBD2. Germline CDR1 and CDR2: GTSNPN and SVGIG (reference sequence). V shed 4 bases, J shed 10 bases, and the junction held 9 bases outside the gene matches. CDR3 length: 13 residues. The CDR3 reads CAWISGGPSSQYF. CDR3 DNA: TGTGCCTGGATTAGCGGGGGCCCGAGTTCGCAGTATTTT.

The table lists this clone with a few counts. V is TRBV30 and J is TRBJ1-3, with D hard to call. Germline assignment: CDR1 GTSNPN and CDR2 SVGIG (reference sequence). Trimming removed 3 bases at V and 0 bases at J, with 6 bases between. This CDR3 is 13 amino acids long. In DNA form, the CDR3 reads TGTGCCTGGAGACATCACTCTGGAAACACCATATATTTT. Translating it yields CAWRHHSGNTIYF.

The chain employs TRBV18 and TRBJ2-2; D is unresolved. Trimming removed 3 bases from V and 2 bases from J, with 7 bases in between. This CDR3 has 14 residues. CDR1 is KGHSH, CDR2 LQKENI, per germline. The CDR3 sequence: CASSPDTNTGELFF. In DNA, the CDR3 is TGTGCCAGCTCACCTGACACTAACACCGGGGAGCTGTTTTTT.

This rearrangement joins TRBV5-4 to TRBJ1-2; TRBD1 agrees at 7 bases. V was clipped by 6 bases and J by 4 bases; unmatched bases: 9. The CDR3 consists of 14 residues. CDR1 is SGHNT and CDR2 is YYREEE in the germline V gene (reference sequence). The CDR3 reads CASTYDRVFYGYTF. The CDR3 DNA follows: TGTGCCAGCACCTATGACAGGGTCTTCTATGGCTACACCTTC.